These T cell receptor beta chains were read from a single sample in a study of shared clonotypes between healthy human individuals. Profiled with immunoSEQ multiplex PCR; TCRdb holds only in-frame clones, not every one. Among about 710,000 clones listed, around 78% were seen once. Sequencing was done on a sample of memory CD4+ T cells sorted from blood. These receptors came from a woman in her 30s in good health. Each CDR3 is given with its conserved first and last residue. Fields, in order: clone size, J gene, D gene, V gene, CDR3 protein, CDR3 DNA. The D gene is left open where the match is weak. Clone sizes are given selectively: once, few, many, or a class where the clone is expanded.

clone_size: .; j_call: TRBJ2-3; d_call: .; v_call: TRBV7-9; cdr3_aa: CASSKLGITDTQYF; cdr3_nt: TGTGCCAGCAGCAAACTAGGGATCACAGATACGCAGTATTTT
clone_size: many; j_call: TRBJ2-5; d_call: .; v_call: TRBV6-6; cdr3_aa: CASSYGETQYF; cdr3_nt: TGTGCCAGCAGTTATGGTGAGACCCAGTACTTC
clone_size: .; j_call: TRBJ1-1; d_call: .; v_call: TRBV5-1; cdr3_aa: CASSLLQKNTEAFF; cdr3_nt: TGCGCCAGCAGCTTGTTGCAGAAGAACACTGAAGCTTTCTTT
clone_size: .; j_call: TRBJ1-2; d_call: .; v_call: TRBV18; cdr3_aa: CASSIGDGYTF; cdr3_nt: TGTGCCAGCTCAATAGGAGATGGCTACACCTTC
clone_size: .; j_call: TRBJ1-5; d_call: .; v_call: TRBV7-2; cdr3_aa: CASSLGIRNQPQHF; cdr3_nt: TGTGCCAGCAGCTTAGGTATCAGGAATCAGCCCCAGCATTTT
clone_size: .; j_call: TRBJ1-2; d_call: TRBD1; v_call: TRBV6-6; cdr3_aa: CASTKTGGQGIYGYTF; cdr3_nt: TGTGCCAGCACCAAAACCGGGGGACAGGGGATCTATGGCTACACCTTC
clone_size: .; j_call: TRBJ2-5; d_call: .; v_call: TRBV7-6; cdr3_aa: CASSSPLLAQYF; cdr3_nt: TGTGCCAGCAGCTCCCCTTTACTGGCCCAGTACTTC
clone_size: .; j_call: TRBJ2-2; d_call: .; v_call: TRBV6-1; cdr3_aa: CASSEDERGELFF; cdr3_nt: TGTGCCAGCAGTGAGGACGAGAGGGGGGAGCTGTTTTTT
clone_size: .; j_call: TRBJ1-1; d_call: .; v_call: TRBV19; cdr3_aa: CASSPDPYRSHGAEAFF; cdr3_nt: TGTGCCAGTAGTCCAGACCCATACAGGTCCCACGGCGCTGAAGCTTTCTTT
clone_size: few; j_call: TRBJ2-1; d_call: .; v_call: TRBV9; cdr3_aa: CASHSGSSYNEQFF; cdr3_nt: TGTGCCAGCCACTCGGGGAGCTCCTACAATGAGCAGTTCTTC
clone_size: once; j_call: TRBJ1-3; d_call: .; v_call: TRBV5-1; cdr3_aa: CASSPAVFGNTIYF; cdr3_nt: TGCGCCAGCAGCCCCGCCGTATTCGGAAACACCATATATTTT
clone_size: .; j_call: TRBJ1-1; d_call: .; v_call: TRBV2; cdr3_aa: CASRRDGPNTEAFF; cdr3_nt: TGTGCCAGCAGACGGGACGGACCGAACACTGAAGCTTTCTTT